This T cell receptor (beta chain) was captured in a study of T cells after yellow fever vaccination. Study-level findings and limits: There was a small share of clonotypes that showed up in both the CD4 and CD8 compartments. Highly abundant clonotypes carried over from the bulk population could end up in FACS-sorted repertoires as contaminants.

V lost 3 bases to trimming and J lost 6 bases; unmatched junction nucleotides: 4. This CDR3 comprises 14 residues. A 5'RACE template-switching step, the method used to make TCR cDNA, added a universal primer site and UMIs. MiXCR, run by TCRdb on the 5' RACE reads, gives a single entry per CDR3 protein. The table records 610,000 or so distinct CDR3 sequences, around an eighth of them present only once. With respect to this clonotype: Its antigen remains unidentified.

The specimen was PBMCs, collected on the day of the yellow fever booster vaccination. This TCR came from a man aged 25-45 years who received the YFV17D yellow fever vaccine. The V call is TRBV12-3 or TRBV12-4, the J call TRBJ2-2; TRBD1 agrees at 7 bases. The CDR3 bases are TGTGCCAGCAGTTTGACACAGGGGTCCGGGGAGCTGTTTTTT. Residues: CASSLTQGSGELFF.